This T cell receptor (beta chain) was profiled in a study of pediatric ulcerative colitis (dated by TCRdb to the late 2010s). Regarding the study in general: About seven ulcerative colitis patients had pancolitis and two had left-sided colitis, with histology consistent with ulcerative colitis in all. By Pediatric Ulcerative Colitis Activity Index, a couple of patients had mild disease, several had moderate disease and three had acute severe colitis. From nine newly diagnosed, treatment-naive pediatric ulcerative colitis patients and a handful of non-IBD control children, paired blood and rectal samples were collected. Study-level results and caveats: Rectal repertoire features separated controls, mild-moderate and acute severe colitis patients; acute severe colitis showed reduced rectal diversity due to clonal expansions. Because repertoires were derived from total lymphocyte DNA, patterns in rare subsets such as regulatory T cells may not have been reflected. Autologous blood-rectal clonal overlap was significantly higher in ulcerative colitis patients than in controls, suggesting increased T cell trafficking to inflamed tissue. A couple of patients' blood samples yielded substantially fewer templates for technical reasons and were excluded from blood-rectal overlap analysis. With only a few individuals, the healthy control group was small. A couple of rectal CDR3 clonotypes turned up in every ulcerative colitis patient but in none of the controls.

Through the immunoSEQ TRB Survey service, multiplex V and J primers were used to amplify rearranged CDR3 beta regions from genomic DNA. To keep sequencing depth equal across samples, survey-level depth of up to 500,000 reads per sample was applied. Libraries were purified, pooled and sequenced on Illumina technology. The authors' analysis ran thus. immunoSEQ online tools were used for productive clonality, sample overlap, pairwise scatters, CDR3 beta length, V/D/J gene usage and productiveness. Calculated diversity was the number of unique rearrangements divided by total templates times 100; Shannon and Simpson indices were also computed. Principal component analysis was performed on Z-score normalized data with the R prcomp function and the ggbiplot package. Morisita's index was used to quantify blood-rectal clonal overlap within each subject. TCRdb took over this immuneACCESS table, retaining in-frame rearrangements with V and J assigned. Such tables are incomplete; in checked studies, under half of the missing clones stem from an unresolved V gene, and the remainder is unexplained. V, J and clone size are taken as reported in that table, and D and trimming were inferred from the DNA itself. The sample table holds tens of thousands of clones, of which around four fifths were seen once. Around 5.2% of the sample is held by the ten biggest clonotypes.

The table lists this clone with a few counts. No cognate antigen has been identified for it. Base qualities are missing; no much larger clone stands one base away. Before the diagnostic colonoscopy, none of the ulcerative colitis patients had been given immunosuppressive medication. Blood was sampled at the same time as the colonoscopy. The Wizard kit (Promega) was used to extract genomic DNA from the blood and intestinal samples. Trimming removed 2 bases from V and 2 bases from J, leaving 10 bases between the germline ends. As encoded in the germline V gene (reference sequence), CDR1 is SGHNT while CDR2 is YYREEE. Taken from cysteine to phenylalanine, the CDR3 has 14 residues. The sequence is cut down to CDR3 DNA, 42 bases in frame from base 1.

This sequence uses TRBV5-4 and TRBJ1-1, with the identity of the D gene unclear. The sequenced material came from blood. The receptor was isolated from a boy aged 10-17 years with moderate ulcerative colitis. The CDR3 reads CASSFGAENTEAFF. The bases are TGTGCCAGCAGCTTCGGTGCAGAAAACACTGAAGCTTTCTTT.